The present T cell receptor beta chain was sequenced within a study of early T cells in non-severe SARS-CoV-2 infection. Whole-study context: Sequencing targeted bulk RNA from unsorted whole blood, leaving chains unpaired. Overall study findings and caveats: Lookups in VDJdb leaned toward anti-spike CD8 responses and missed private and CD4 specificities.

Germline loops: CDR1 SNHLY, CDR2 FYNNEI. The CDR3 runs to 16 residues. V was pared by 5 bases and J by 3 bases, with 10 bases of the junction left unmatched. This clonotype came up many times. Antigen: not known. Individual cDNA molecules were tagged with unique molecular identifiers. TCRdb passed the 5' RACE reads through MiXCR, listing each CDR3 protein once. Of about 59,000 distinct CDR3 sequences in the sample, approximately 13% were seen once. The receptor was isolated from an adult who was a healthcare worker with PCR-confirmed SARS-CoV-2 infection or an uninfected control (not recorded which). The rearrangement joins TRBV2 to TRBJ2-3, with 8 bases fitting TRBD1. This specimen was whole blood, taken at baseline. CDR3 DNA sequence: TGTGCCAGCAGTCCCGGGACAGGATTTTCGACAGATACGCAGTATTTT. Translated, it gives CASSPGTGFSTDTQYF.